This T cell receptor (beta chain) emerged from a study of OX40 agonist ivuxolimab in advanced cancers. As for the study in general: Prior checkpoint blockade (anti-PD-1, anti-PD-L1 or anti-CTLA-4) was permitted; approximately 41% had it.

A note on this clone: Its specificity is unknown.

Study-wide results and limits: Average numbers of expanded clones were greater in CD8+ T cells than in CD4+.

The table came from immunoSEQ multiplex PCR; TCRdb's copy has only in-frame clones and leaves some out. Of roughly 90,000 clones listed, 75% to 90% are singletons. Systemic immunosuppression or a history of autoimmune disease excluded patients. Baseline, cycle 4 day 1, and cycle 7 day 1 were the blood sampling points. Germline assignment: CDR1 GTSNPN and CDR2 SVGIG (reference sequence). The junction had 4 bases not matched to a gene; V was cut back by 0 bases and J by 5 bases. This CDR3 is 15 amino acids long. The V and J genes are TRBV30 and TRBJ1-5; TRBD1 agrees at 10 bases. The source of this sequence is an adult with an advanced solid tumor such as melanoma, head and neck, liver or kidney cancer. Material: CD4+ or CD8+ T cells sorted from blood, obtained in a trial of the OX40 agonist ivuxolimab. CDR3 region: CAWSVTGQGDQPQHF. CDR3 bases: TGTGCCTGGAGTGTAACCGGACAGGGGGATCAGCCCCAGCATTTT.